A single sample is the source of the 6 T cell receptor beta chains below, sequenced in a study of spatial heterogeneity in lung cancer. Their cognate antigens are unknown. Time point specified: sample taken at primary tumor resection. TCRdb fed the 5' RACE reads into MiXCR, producing one record per CDR3 protein. The sample has about 2,000 distinct CDR3 sequences, around 9% seen once. Study-level results: Tumoral mutation counts were tracked by counts of expanded intratumoral alpha and beta TCRs.

Sequenced material: lung tumor tissue, taken at surgery. These TCRs come from a female donor with early-stage non-small cell lung cancer.

By sample share, this clonotype is medium-sized. V is TRBV12-3 or TRBV12-4 and J is TRBJ1-6; the match to TRBD1 covers 7 bases. V was clipped by 5 bases and J by 10 bases; unmatched bases: 11. The CDR3 has 15 residues. This CDR3 reads CASSTRQGPRSPLHF. Written as DNA, the CDR3 is TGTGCCAGCAGTACCCGACAGGGACCTAGGTCACCCCTCCACTTT.

Sample share makes this clonotype medium-sized. The chain is built from TRBV6-5 and TRBJ2-6; 11 bases line up with TRBD2. This CDR3 has 17 residues. Germline lookup yields CDR1 MNHEY and CDR2 SVGAGI. The J segment lost 2 bases and the V segment lost 6 bases, leaving 6 bases of the junction unmatched. The CDR3 loop reads CASRYSGGATGANVLTF. In DNA form, the CDR3 reads TGTGCCAGCAGATATAGCGGGGGGGCCACTGGGGCCAACGTCCTGACTTTC.

The chain has TRBV20-1 and TRBJ2-2; a possible D gene is TRBD1 (6 bases). V was pared by 0 bases and J by 3 bases, with 14 bases between. The CDR3 contains 16 residues. From germline, CDR1 is DFQATT and CDR2 SNEGSKA (reference sequence). As DNA, the CDR3 is TGCAGTGCTAGAGACCCGAGGGGGAGCGACACCGGGGAGCTGTTTTTT. Translating gives CSARDPRGSDTGELFF.

This clonotype qualifies as medium-sized. Here the CDR3 DNA reads TGCAGTGCTAGACCCAATGGCGGATACACAGATACGCAGTATTTT. It translates to CSARPNGGYTDTQYF. The genes are TRBV20-1 and TRBJ2-3, with D unclear. The CDR3 covers 15 residues. Germline V gene lookup returns CDR1 DFQATT and CDR2 SNEGSKA (reference sequence). Trimming shortened V by 2 bases and J by 2 bases, and 14 bases separated the two germline ends.

By sample fraction, this clonotype is medium-sized. V usage is TRBV15 and J usage is TRBJ1-5, with D unclear. CDR1 LNHNV and CDR2 YYDKDF come from the germline V gene (reference sequence). This CDR3 is 12 amino acids long. V was pared by 0 bases and J by 5 bases, with 2 bases between. The CDR3 sequence is CATSRDHQPQHF. In DNA form, the CDR3 reads TGTGCCACCAGCAGAGATCATCAGCCCCAGCATTTT.

By share, this clonotype ranks as medium-sized (0.01 to 0.1%). The genes are TRBV5-1 and TRBJ2-2, with D perhaps TRBD1 or TRBD2 (5 bases each). CDR1 is SGHRS and CDR2 is YFSETQ in the germline V gene. This CDR3 is built from 15 residues. The V end lost 4 bases, the J end lost 4 bases, and 14 bases lay between the germline ends. In DNA, the CDR3 is TGCGCCAGCAGCCGGATTGGGGACGGCACCGGGGAGCTGTTTTTT. Translation gives CASSRIGDGTGELFF. The full variable domain, its missing parts supplied by reference TRBV5-1 and TRBJ2-2, is KAGVTQTPRYLIKTRGQQVTLSCSPISGHRSVSWYQQTPGQGLQFLFEYFSETQRNKGNFPGRFSGRQFSNSRSEMNVSTLELGDSALYLCASSRIGDGTGELFFGEGSRLTVL.